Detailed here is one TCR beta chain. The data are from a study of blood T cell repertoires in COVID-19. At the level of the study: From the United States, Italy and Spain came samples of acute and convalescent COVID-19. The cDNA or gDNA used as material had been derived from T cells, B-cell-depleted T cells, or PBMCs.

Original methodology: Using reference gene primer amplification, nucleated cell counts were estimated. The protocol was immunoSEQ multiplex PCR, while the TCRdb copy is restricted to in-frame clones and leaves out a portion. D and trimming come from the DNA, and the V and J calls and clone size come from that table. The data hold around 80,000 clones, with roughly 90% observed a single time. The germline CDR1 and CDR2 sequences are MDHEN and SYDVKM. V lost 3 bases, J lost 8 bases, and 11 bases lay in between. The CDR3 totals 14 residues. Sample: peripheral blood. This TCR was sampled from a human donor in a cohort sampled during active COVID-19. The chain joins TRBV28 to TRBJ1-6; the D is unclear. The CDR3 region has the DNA TGTGCCAGCAGTTTGGCGGGAGACGATTCACCCCTCCACTTT. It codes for CASSLAGDDSPLHF.